A selection of T cell receptor beta chains follows, all from one sample in a study of shared T cell receptors in the human thymus. Produced via immunoSEQ multiplex PCR; TCRdb's table is partial and in-frame only. Of about 710,000 clones detected, about 90% appear once; the ten largest clones hold roughly 0.0087%. This sample also belongs to another study, concerning human thymus T cells.

The sequenced sample was thymocytes. These receptors all stem from a boy in the first two years of life with a congenital heart defect. Both conserved end residues are part of each CDR3. Each record gives: D gene, V gene, clone size, J gene, CDR3 protein, CDR3 DNA. D genes are given only for firm matches. The listing skips clone size in some rows; elsewhere it reads once, few, many or a size class.

NA	TRBV28	NA	TRBJ2-6	CASSTIGQLLSPISGANVLTF	TGTGCCAGCAGTACCATTGGACAGCTCCTGTCTCCAATCTCTGGGGCCAACGTCCTGACTTTC
NA	TRBV21-1	NA	TRBJ2-3	CASSKMERDTQYF	TGTGCCAGCAGCAAAATGGAGCGGGATACGCAGTATTTT
NA	TRBV2	once	TRBJ2-2	CASSDCLVDRLFF	TGTGCCAGCAGTGATTGTCTAGTTGATAGGCTGTTTTTT
NA	TRBV28	NA	TRBJ2-3	CASSFSTDTQYF	TGTGCCAGCAGTTTTTCGACAGATACGCAGTATTTT
NA	TRBV7-9	NA	TRBJ2-7	CASSLEHPGTPYEQYF	TGTGCCAGCAGCTTAGAACACCCCGGGACACCGTACGAGCAGTACTTC
NA	TRBV28	NA	TRBJ2-7	CASSSHGRPGYEQYF	TGTGCCAGCAGTTCCCATGGGCGCCCTGGCTACGAGCAGTACTTC
TRBD1	TRBV2	NA	TRBJ2-1	CASSPKQGAPYNEQFF	TGTGCCAGCAGTCCAAAGCAGGGGGCCCCTTACAATGAGCAGTTCTTC
TRBD1	TRBV5-1	few	TRBJ2-1	CASSTIPTGGSSTDNEQFF	TGCGCCAGCAGCACGATCCCGACAGGGGGGAGTAGTACAGACAATGAGCAGTTCTTC
TRBD1	TRBV4-3	NA	TRBJ1-2	CASSQTGTGGILGGYTF	TGCGCCAGCAGCCAAACCGGGACAGGGGGCATTTTGGGGGGCTACACCTTC
NA	TRBV2	NA	TRBJ2-7	CASSEAGRSYEQYF	TGTGCCAGCAGTGAGGCGGGGAGATCCTACGAGCAGTACTTC